The 2 T cell receptor beta chains in this list originate from one sample, sequenced in a study of T cell clones after liver transplantation. The repertoire was sequenced with immunoSEQ multiplex PCR; TCRdb's copy has only in-frame clones and lacks some. This table has about 99,000 clones, roughly 80% appearing once. Sequencing used CD4+ T cells from blood, obtained before liver transplant. Receptors originate from a human donor who received a liver transplant.

The chain links TRBV7-3 to TRBJ1-2, with 11 bases fitting TRBD1. Germline trimming cut 5 bases from V and 7 bases from J; bases unmatched to any gene: 3. Germline CDR1 is SGHTA and CDR2 is FQGTGA. The CDR3 length is 13 residues. The CDR3 DNA reads as TGTGCCAGCAGCGAGGACAGGGGGCTTGGCTACACCTTC. Amino acid sequence: CASSEDRGLGYTF.

The V call is TRBV7-9, the J call TRBJ1-5; D gene unclear. Germline V gene lookup returns CDR1 SEHNR and CDR2 FQNEAQ (reference sequence). Trimming stripped 5 bases from V and 2 bases from J, with 7 bases between. CDR3 length: 13 amino acids. CDR3 sequence (DNA): TGTGCCAGCAGCAACAGTGGCAATCAGCCCCAGCATTTT. It translates to CASSNSGNQPQHF.